This TCR beta chain was captured by sequencing in a study of blood T cell repertoires in COVID-19 (dated by TCRdb to the early 2020s). Looking at the study overall: Samples covering the acute and convalescent phases of COVID-19 were provided by collaborators in the United States, Italy and Spain. The prospective study material was composed of cDNA or gDNA derived from T cells, B-cell-depleted T cells, or PBMCs. The dataset comprised deeply sampled blood TCRbeta repertoires from subjects exposed to, actively infected with, or recovered from COVID-19. A freely available public database, intended as a resource for researchers studying the immune response to SARS-CoV-2, is where the repertoires were released. Samples came from the ongoing ImmuneRACE study (first 160 participants) plus 1,254 subjects from 6 global collaborators. The sample metadata nearly always contained a de-identified subject ID, COVID-19 status, age in years and sex. Where HLA class I and class II types were available, the types were taken from metadata supplied by the sample provider, not from assay-based typing.

V lost 3 bases and J lost 3 bases; the stretch between them is 11 bases long. The CDR3 runs 14 residues from the cysteine to the phenylalanine. The CDR3 DNA has 42 bases and is translated from base 1. As encoded in the germline V gene (reference sequence), CDR1 is LNHDA while CDR2 is SQIVND. About this clone itself: It lacks a known antigen. No clone much larger than this one lies a single base away; base qualities are absent.

Whole blood was collected in K2EDTA tubes by collaborating institutions according to the institutions' own protocols. Collaborator samples were shipped for TCRbeta analysis as frozen whole blood, isolated PBMCs, or DNA extracted from either sample type. The investigation overall reported the following: The quantity of clinical and demographic metadata differed by source and by participant and was supplied without curation.

The immunoSEQ Assay, a bias-controlled multiplex PCR, was used to amplify TCRbeta CDR3 regions from genomic DNA. Per the source publication's procedure: Within the assay, amplification of reference gene primers was used to estimate how many nucleated cells each sample contained. To quantify the absolute abundance of each unique TCRbeta CDR3 rearrangement, sequence reads were collapsed and filtered. For each sample, productive Simpson clonality was calculated as the square root of Simpson's diversity index across productive rearrangements. In TCRdb, the immuneACCESS table is reduced to in-frame sequences with V and J assigned. These tables do not hold every clone; where another copy was compared, an unresolved V gene accounts for under half, and the others remain unexplained. V, J and clone size derive from that table, while D and trimming were established from the DNA sequence. The sample profile shows about 150,000 clones; about nine tenths of them were found once. Clones ranked in the top ten supply around 1.5% of the sample.

The clonotype originates from a human donor in a cohort sampled during active COVID-19. The V and J genes are TRBV19 and TRBJ1-2; there is no confident call for the D gene. The specimen was peripheral blood. CDR3 reads: CASSMAPTDYGYTF. The DNA reads TGTGCCAGTAGTATGGCCCCTACAGACTATGGCTACACCTTC.